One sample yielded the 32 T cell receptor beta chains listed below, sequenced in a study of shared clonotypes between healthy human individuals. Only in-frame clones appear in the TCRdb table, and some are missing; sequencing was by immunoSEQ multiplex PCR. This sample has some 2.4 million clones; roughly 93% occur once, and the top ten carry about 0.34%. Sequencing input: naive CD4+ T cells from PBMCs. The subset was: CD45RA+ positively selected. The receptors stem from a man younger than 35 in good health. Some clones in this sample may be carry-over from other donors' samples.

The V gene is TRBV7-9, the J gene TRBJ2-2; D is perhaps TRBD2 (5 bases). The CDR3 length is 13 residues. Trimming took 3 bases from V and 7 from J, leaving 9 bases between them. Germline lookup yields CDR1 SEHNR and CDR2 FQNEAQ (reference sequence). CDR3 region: CASSFGRDGELFF. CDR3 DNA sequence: TGTGCCAGCAGCTTTGGCCGGGACGGGGAGCTGTTTTTT.

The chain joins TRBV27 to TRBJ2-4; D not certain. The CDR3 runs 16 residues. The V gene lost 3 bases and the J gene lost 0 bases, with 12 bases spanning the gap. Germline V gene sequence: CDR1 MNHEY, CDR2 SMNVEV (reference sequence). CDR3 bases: TGTGCCAGCAGTTTCGACCTGGCCCGAGCCAAAAACATTCAGTACTTC. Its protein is CASSFDLARAKNIQYF.

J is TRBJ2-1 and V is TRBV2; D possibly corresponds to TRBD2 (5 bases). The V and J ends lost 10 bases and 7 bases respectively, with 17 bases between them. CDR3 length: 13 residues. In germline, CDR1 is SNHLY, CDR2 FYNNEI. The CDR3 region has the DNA TGTGCCACACAGAGGGAGTTATGGAATGAGCAGTTCTTC. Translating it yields CATQRELWNEQFF.

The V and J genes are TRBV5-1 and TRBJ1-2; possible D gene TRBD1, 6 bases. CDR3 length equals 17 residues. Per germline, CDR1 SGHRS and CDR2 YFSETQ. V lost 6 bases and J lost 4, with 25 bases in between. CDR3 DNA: TGCGCCAGCACCCGAGGGGGGAACGGAGACTATTCCTATGGCTACACCTTC. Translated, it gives CASTRGGNGDYSYGYTF.

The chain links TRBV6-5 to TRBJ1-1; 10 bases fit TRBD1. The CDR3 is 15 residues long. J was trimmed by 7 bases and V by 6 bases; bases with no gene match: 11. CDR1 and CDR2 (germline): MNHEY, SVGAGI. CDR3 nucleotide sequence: TGTGCCAGCAGCCGACAGGACAGGGGGAAGGGTGAAGCTTTCTTT. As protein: CASSRQDRGKGEAFF.

The CDR3 coding sequence is TGTGCCAGCTCAATTCGGGACGATGGCGCCTATGGCTACACCTTC. It translates to CASSIRDDGAYGYTF. This chain connects TRBV18 to TRBJ1-2; possible D gene TRBD1, 5 bases. In germline, CDR1 is KGHSH, CDR2 LQKENI. The germline V and J ends were trimmed by 5 bases and 4 bases, with 17 bases remaining between them. The CDR3 totals 15 residues.

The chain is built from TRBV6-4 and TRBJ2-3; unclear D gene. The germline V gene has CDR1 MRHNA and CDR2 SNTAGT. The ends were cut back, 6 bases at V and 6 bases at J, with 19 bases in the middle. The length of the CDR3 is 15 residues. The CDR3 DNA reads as TGTGCCAGCAGGAACCCTCCTGCCGGTCGTGATACGCAGTATTTT. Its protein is CASRNPPAGRDTQYF.

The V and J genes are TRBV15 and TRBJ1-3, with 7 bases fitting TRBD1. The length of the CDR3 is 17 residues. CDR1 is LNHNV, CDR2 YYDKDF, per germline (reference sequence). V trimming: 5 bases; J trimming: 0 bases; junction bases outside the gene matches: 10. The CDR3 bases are TGTGCCACCAGCGAAAGTTACAGGGGCCTCTCTGGAAACACCATATATTTT. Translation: CATSESYRGLSGNTIYF.

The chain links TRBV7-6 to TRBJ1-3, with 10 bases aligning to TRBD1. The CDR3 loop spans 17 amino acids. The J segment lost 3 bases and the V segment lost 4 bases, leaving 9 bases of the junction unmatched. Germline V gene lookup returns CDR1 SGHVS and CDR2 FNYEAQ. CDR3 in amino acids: CASSSGTGARVGNTIYF. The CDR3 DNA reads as TGTGCCAGCAGCTCAGGGACAGGGGCCCGGGTTGGAAACACCATATATTTT. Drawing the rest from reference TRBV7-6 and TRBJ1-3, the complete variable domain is GAGVSQSPRYKVTKRGQDVALRCDPISGHVSLYWYRQALGQGPEFLTYFNYEAQQDKSGLPNDRFSAERPEGSISTLTIQRTEQRDSAMYRCASSSGTGARVGNTIYFGEGSWLTVV.

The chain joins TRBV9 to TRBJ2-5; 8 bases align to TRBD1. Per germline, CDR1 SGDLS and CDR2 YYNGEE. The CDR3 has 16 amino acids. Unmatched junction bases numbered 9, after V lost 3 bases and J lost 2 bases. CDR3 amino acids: CASSATPGQAQETQYF. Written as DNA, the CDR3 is TGTGCCAGCAGCGCGACGCCGGGACAGGCGCAAGAGACCCAGTACTTC.

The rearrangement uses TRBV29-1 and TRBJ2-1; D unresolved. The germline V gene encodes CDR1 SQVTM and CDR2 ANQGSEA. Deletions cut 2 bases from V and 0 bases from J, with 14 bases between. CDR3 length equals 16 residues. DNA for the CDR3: TGCAGCGTTGAAATTGGAGACCGATCCTCCTACAATGAGCAGTTCTTC. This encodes CSVEIGDRSSYNEQFF.

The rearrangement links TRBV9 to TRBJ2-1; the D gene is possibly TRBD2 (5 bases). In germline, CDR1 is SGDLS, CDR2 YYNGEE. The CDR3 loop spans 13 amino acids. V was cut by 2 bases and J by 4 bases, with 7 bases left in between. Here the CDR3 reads CASSVGEYNEQFF. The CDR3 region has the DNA TGTGCCAGCAGCGTCGGGGAGTACAATGAGCAGTTCTTC.

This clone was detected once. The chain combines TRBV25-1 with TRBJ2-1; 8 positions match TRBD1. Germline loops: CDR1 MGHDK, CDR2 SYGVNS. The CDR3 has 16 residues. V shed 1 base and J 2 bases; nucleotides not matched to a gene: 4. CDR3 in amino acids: CASSEFGRGPYNEQFF. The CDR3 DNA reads TGTGCCAGCAGTGAATTTGGCAGGGGGCCCTACAATGAGCAGTTCTTC.

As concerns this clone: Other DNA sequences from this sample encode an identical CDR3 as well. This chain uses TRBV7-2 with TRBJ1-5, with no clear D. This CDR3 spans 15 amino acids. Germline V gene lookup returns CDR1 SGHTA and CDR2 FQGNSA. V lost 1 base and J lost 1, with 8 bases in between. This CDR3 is CASSLGGVSNQPQHF. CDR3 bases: TGTGCCAGCAGCTTAGGGGGTGTAAGCAATCAGCCCCAGCATTTT.

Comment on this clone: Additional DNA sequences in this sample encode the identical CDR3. The CDR3 here is CASSPPGVNYGYTF. In nucleotides, the CDR3 is TGTGCCAGCTCACCACCCGGGGTTAACTATGGCTACACCTTC. The V and J genes are TRBV18 and TRBJ1-2; D ambiguous. Germline V lookup: CDR1 KGHSH, CDR2 LQKENI. There are 14 residues in the CDR3. The V gene lost 0 bases and the J gene lost 1 base, with 6 bases spanning the gap.

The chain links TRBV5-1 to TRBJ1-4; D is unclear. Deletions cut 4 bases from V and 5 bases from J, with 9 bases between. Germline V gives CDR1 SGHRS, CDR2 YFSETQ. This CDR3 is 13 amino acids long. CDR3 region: CASSPGNNEKLFF. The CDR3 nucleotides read TGCGCCAGCAGCCCGGGGAACAATGAAAAACTGTTTTTT.

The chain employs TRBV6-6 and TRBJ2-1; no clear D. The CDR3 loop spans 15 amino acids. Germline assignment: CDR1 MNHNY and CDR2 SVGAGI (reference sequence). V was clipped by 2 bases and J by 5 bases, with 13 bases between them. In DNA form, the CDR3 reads TGTGCCAGCAGTTACGTTCCGGGCAGGAACAATGAGCAGTTCTTC. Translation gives CASSYVPGRNNEQFF.

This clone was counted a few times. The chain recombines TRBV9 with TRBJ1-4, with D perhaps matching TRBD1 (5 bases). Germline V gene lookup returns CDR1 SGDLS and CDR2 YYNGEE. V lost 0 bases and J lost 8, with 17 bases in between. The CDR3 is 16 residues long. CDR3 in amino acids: CASSVAPDNGREKLFF. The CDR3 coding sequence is TGTGCCAGCAGCGTAGCTCCGGACAATGGTCGAGAAAAACTGTTTTTT.

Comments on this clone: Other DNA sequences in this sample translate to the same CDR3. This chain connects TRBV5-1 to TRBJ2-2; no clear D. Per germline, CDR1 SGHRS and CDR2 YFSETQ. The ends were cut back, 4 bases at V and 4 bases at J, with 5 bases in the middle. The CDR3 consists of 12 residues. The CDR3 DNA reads TGCGCCAGCAGCACCGGCACCGGGGAGCTGTTTTTT. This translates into CASSTGTGELFF.

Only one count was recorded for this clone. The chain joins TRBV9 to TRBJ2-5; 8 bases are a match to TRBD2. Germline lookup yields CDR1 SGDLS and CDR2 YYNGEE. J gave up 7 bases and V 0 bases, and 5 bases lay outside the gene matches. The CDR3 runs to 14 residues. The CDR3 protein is CASSVDSSGPTQYF. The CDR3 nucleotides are TGTGCCAGCAGCGTAGATTCTAGCGGGCCGACCCAGTACTTC.

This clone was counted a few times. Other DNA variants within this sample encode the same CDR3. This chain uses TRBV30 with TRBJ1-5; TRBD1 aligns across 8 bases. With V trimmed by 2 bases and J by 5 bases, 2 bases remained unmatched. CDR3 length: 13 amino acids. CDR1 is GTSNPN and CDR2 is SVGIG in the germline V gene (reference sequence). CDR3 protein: CAWSQDRDQPQHF. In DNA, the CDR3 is TGTGCCTGGAGTCAGGACAGGGATCAGCCCCAGCATTTT. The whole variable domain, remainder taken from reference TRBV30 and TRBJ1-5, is SQTIHQWPATLVQPVGSPLSLECTVEGTSNPNLYWYRQAAGRGLQLLFYSVGIGQISSEVPQNLSASRPQDRQFILSSKKLLLSDSGFYLCAWSQDRDQPQHFGDGTRLSIL.

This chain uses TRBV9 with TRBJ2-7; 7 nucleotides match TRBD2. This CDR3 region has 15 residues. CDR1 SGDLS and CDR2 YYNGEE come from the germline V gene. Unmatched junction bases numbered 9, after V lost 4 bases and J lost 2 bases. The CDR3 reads CASSPGLVPTYEQYF. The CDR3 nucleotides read TGTGCCAGCAGCCCCGGACTAGTTCCCACCTACGAGCAGTACTTC. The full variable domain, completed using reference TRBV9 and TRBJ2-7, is DSGVTQTPKHLITATGQRVTLRCSPRSGDLSVYWYQQSLDQGLQFLIQYYNGEERAKGNILERFSAQQFPDLHSELNLSSLELGDSALYFCASSPGLVPTYEQYFGPGTRLTVT.

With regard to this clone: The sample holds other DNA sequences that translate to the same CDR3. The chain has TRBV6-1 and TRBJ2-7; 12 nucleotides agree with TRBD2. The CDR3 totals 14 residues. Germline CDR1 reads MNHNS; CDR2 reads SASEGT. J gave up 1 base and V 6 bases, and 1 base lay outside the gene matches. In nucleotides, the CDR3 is TGTGCCAGCAGCGGACTAGCGGGATCCTACGAGCAGTACTTC. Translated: CASSGLAGSYEQYF.

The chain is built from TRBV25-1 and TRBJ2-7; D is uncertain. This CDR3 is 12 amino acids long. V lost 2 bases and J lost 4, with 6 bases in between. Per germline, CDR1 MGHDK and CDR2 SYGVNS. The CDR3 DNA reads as TGTGCCAGCAGTGAAACACAATACGAGCAGTACTTC. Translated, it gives CASSETQYEQYF.

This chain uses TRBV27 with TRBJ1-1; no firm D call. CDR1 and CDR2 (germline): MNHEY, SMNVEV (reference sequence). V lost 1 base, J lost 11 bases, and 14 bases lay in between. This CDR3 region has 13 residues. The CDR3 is CASSLWGDEGAFF. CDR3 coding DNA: TGTGCCAGCAGTTTATGGGGTGACGAAGGGGCTTTCTTT.

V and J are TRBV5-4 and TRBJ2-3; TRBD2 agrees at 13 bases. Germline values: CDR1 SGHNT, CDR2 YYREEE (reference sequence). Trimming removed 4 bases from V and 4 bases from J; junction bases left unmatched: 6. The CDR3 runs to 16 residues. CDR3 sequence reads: CASSDGTSGKSDTQYF. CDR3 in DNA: TGTGCCAGCAGCGATGGGACTAGCGGGAAATCAGATACGCAGTATTTT.

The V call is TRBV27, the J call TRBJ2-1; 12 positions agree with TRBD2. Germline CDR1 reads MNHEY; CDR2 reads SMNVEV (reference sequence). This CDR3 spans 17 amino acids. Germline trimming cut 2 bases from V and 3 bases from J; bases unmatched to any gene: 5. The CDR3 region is CASSLTSGRRDYNEQFF. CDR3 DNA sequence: TGTGCCAGCAGTTTAACTAGCGGGAGGCGGGACTACAATGAGCAGTTCTTC.

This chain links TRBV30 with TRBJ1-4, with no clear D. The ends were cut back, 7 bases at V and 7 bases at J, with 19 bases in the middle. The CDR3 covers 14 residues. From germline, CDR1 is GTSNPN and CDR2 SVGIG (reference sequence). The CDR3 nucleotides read TGTGCCTCCGCCATGCCTACAGAGGGTGAAAAACTGTTTTTT. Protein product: CASAMPTEGEKLFF.

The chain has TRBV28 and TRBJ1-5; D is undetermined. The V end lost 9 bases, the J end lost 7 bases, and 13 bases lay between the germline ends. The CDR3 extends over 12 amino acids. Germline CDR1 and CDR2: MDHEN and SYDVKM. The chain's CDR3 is CASRGGRQPQHF. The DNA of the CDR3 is TGTGCCAGTAGAGGAGGCAGACAGCCCCAGCATTTT. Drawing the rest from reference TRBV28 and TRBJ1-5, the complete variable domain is DVKVTQSSRYLVKRTGEKVFLECVQDMDHENMFWYRQDPGLGLRLIYFSYDVKMKEKGDIPEGYSVSREKKERFSLILESASTNQTSMYLCASRGGRQPQHFGDGTRLSIL.

The DNA of the CDR3 is TGTGCCAGCAGCCATTTTGGACAGGGATATGGCTACACCTTC. Translation: CASSHFGQGYGYTF. V gene TRBV5-4 combines with J gene TRBJ1-2; TRBD1 matches at 8 bases. The CDR3 runs to 14 residues. Germline V gene lookup returns CDR1 SGHNT and CDR2 YYREEE (reference sequence). V was pared by 4 bases and J by 5 bases, with 7 bases of the junction left unmatched.

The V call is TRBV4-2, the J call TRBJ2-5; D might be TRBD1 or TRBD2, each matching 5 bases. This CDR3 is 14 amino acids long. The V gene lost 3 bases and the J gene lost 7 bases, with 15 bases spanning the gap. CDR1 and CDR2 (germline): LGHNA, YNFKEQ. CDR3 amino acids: CASSQGTGQGTQYF. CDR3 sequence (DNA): TGTGCCAGCAGCCAGGGGACCGGTCAGGGGACCCAGTACTTC.

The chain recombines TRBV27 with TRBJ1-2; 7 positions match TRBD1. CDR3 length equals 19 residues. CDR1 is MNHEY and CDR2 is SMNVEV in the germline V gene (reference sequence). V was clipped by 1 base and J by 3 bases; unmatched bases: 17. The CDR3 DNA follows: TGTGCCAGCAGTTTATTGGGAGCCGGGACAGCCTCACTTTACTATGGCTACACCTTC. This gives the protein CASSLLGAGTASLYYGYTF.